The next 23 T cell receptor beta chains were all read from a single sample in a study of cytomegalovirus exposure and HLA in healthy donors. Sequencing used immunoSEQ multiplex PCR; TCRdb keeps in-frame clones, though not all of them. The sample includes about 130,000 clones, 80% to 90% seen only once; the top ten take around 9%. The sample was PBMCs. These receptors were collected from a woman between 18 and 30 years old in good health and CMV-seropositive.

The chain couples TRBV2 to TRBJ2-7; D may be TRBD1 (5 bases). V was pared by 3 bases and J by 3 bases, with 15 bases between. CDR3 length equals 15 residues. Germline loops: CDR1 SNHLY, CDR2 FYNNEI. DNA for the CDR3: TGTGCCAGCAGTGATCCAGGGAAGGCCGTCTACGAGCAGTACTTC. Residues: CASSDPGKAVYEQYF.

The chain uses TRBV7-9 and TRBJ1-2; 7 positions match TRBD1. This CDR3 has 15 amino acids. Germline V gene sequence: CDR1 SEHNR, CDR2 FQNEAQ (reference sequence). After removal of 2 bases from V and 4 bases from J, the junction contained 7 bases not matched to a gene. This chain's CDR3 is CASSLPTGAPYGYTF. In DNA, the CDR3 is TGTGCCAGCAGCTTACCCACAGGGGCTCCCTATGGCTACACCTTC.

This clone occurred a few times. The rearrangement links TRBV6-5 to TRBJ2-7; a weak D match, TRBD1 (5 bases). V lost 7 bases, J lost 9 bases, and 13 bases lay in between. The length of the CDR3 is 11 residues. CDR1 is MNHEY and CDR2 is SVGAGI in the germline V gene. The CDR3 DNA follows: TGTGCCAGCACCCTAGGGGCGGTGCAGTACTTC. Translating it yields CASTLGAVQYF.

As concerns this clone: Other DNA variants within this sample encode the same CDR3. V gene TRBV6-5 combines with J gene TRBJ2-3; weak D call: TRBD1 (5 bases). CDR1 is MNHEY, CDR2 SVGAGI, per germline. The ends were cut back, 3 bases at V and 0 bases at J, with 10 bases in the middle. The CDR3 length is 15 residues. CDR3 bases: TGTGCCAGCAGTTATTCGGACACTAGCACAGATACGCAGTATTTT. Its protein is CASSYSDTSTDTQYF.

The chain combines TRBV29-1 with TRBJ2-2; 10 bases line up with TRBD1. V dropped 6 bases and J dropped 1; count of bases not matched to a gene: 5. The germline V gene encodes CDR1 SQVTM and CDR2 ANQGSEA. The length of the CDR3 is 15 residues. DNA of the CDR3: TGCAGCGTCGCCCGGACAGGGGGGAACACCGGGGAGCTGTTTTTT. Protein sequence: CSVARTGGNTGELFF.

A single count supports this clone. The rearrangement uses TRBV6-5 and TRBJ1-1; D might be TRBD1 (5 bases). The ends were cut back, 6 bases at V and 5 bases at J, with 16 bases in the middle. In germline, CDR1 is MNHEY, CDR2 SVGAGI. This CDR3 is 14 amino acids long. DNA of the CDR3: TGTGCCAGCAGACTATCGGGGGGTAGGACTGAAGCTTTCTTT. Amino acids: CASRLSGGRTEAFF.

The chain has TRBV2 and TRBJ2-5, with 13 bases lining up with TRBD2. CDR3 size: 18 residues. From germline, CDR1 is SNHLY and CDR2 FYNNEI. V was pared by 1 base and J by 2 bases, with 7 bases of the junction left unmatched. CDR3: CASSEVLAGGERQETQYF. The CDR3 coding sequence is TGTGCCAGCAGTGAAGTACTAGCGGGGGGGGAACGGCAAGAGACCCAGTACTTC.

The chain carries TRBV12-5 and TRBJ2-1, with 10 bases identical to TRBD2. This CDR3 contains 17 residues. The germline V gene encodes CDR1 LGHNT and CDR2 FRNRAP. The V segment lost 4 bases and the J segment 4 bases; nucleotides outside the gene matches: 10. In DNA, the CDR3 is TGTGCTAGTGGTTCTGTGGCTAGCGGGGGCCCTTACAATGAGCAGTTCTTC. Its translation: CASGSVASGGPYNEQFF.

About this clone itself: The sample holds other DNA sequences that translate to the same CDR3. This chain links TRBV28 with TRBJ1-5, with D maybe TRBD1 (5 bases). With 6 bases removed from V and 7 bases from J, the gap between germline ends came to 19 bases. Germline V gene data show CDR1 as MDHEN and CDR2 as SYDVKM. CDR3 length: 15 amino acids. The CDR3 region is CASSLRTGVNQPQHF. The CDR3 bases are TGTGCCAGCAGCCTAAGGACGGGGGTTAACCAGCCCCAGCATTTT.

J is TRBJ2-2 and V is TRBV7-9, with 7 bases identical to TRBD2. The CDR3 covers 16 residues. CDR1 is SEHNR and CDR2 is FQNEAQ in the germline V gene (reference sequence). With 2 bases clipped from V and 2 bases from J, the junction kept 5 bases outside the gene matches. The CDR3: CASSLTAGPNTGELFF. CDR3 nucleotides: TGTGCCAGCAGCTTAACAGCGGGGCCAAACACCGGGGAGCTGTTTTTT.

The chain couples TRBV7-9 to TRBJ2-5; 14 bases fit TRBD2. The CDR3 loop spans 18 amino acids. V shed 6 bases, J shed 5 bases, and the junction held 14 bases outside the gene matches. CDR1 is SEHNR, CDR2 FQNEAQ, per germline (reference sequence). In DNA, the CDR3 is TGTGCCAGCAGTCCTTCCGGGACTAGCGGGGGTGAGCGGGAGACCCAGTACTTC. Translated: CASSPSGTSGGERETQYF.

The rearrangement links TRBV7-9 to TRBJ2-5; 10 positions match TRBD2. The V gene's germline CDR1 is SEHNR and CDR2 FQNEAQ (reference sequence). V was clipped by 7 bases and J by 4 bases; unmatched bases: 12. This CDR3 has 16 residues. CDR3 amino acids: CASIGSGGDRGETQYF. For the CDR3, the DNA is TGTGCCAGCATTGGGAGCGGGGGGGATCGAGGAGAGACCCAGTACTTC.

This clone was observed a few times. The rearrangement uses TRBV5-6 and TRBJ1-2, with D tentatively TRBD1 (6 bases). The CDR3 length is 14 residues. CDR1 and CDR2 from the germline V gene are SGHDT and YYEEEE. V was clipped by 3 bases and J by 8 bases, with 17 bases between them. The CDR3 DNA is TGTGCCAGCAGCTCGACAGGAATAGGAGGAGGCTACACCTTC. It specifies CASSSTGIGGGYTF.

V is TRBV7-8 and J is TRBJ2-1, with D maybe TRBD2 (6 bases). This CDR3 has 15 amino acids. Trimming took off 3 bases at V and 8 bases at J, with 17 bases between the two ends. Germline CDR1 reads SGHVS; CDR2 reads FQNEAQ. CDR3 loop: CASSLRDPPGDEQFF. As DNA, the CDR3 is TGTGCCAGCAGCTTGCGGGACCCTCCGGGGGATGAGCAGTTCTTC.

The rearrangement joins TRBV7-2 to TRBJ2-1; 12 bases map to TRBD2. The CDR3 loop spans 17 amino acids. V trimming: 5 bases; J trimming: 9 bases; junction bases outside the gene matches: 14. CDR1 and CDR2 (germline): SGHTA, FQGNSA. In DNA form, the CDR3 reads TGTGCCAGCAGCGGACTAGCGGGGTCCTCCCCAAGGGGTGAGCAGTTCTTC. Its translation: CASSGLAGSSPRGEQFF.

This clone showed up just once. J is TRBJ2-1 and V is TRBV7-2; D gene unclear. Germline CDR1 SGHTA, CDR2 FQGNSA. The CDR3 is 13 amino acids. V was pared by 2 bases and J by 6 bases, with 8 bases between. The chain's CDR3 is CASSLKAGNEQFF. The CDR3 DNA sequence: TGTGCCAGCAGCTTAAAAGCAGGCAATGAGCAGTTCTTC.

The chain combines TRBV28 with TRBJ2-1; tentative D call: TRBD2 (6 bases). V was shortened by 7 bases and J by 4 bases, with 14 bases between the two germline ends. CDR1 is MDHEN, CDR2 SYDVKM, per germline. The CDR3 consists of 14 residues. The CDR3 loop is CASNSPGLYNEQFF. The DNA for the CDR3 is TGTGCCAGCAACTCTCCGGGACTTTACAATGAGCAGTTCTTC.

This clone was seen ten or more times. The rearrangement uses TRBV28 and TRBJ2-2; D not certain. V shed 7 bases and J shed 0 bases, with 12 bases lying between them. The CDR3 length is 15 residues. Germline loops: CDR1 MDHEN, CDR2 SYDVKM. CDR3 sequence reads: CASKTSTSNTGELFF. The CDR3 DNA reads TGTGCCAGCAAAACGTCGACTTCGAACACCGGGGAGCTGTTTTTT.

The genes are TRBV28 and TRBJ2-7, with TRBD1 identical over 11 bases. This CDR3 region has 14 residues. Germline-derived CDR1 and CDR2 are MDHEN and SYDVKM. V lost 5 bases and J lost 5; bases outside the gene matches: 5. The CDR3 DNA reads as TGTGCCAGCAGTATGGACAGGGGGCGAGACGAGCAGTACTTC. Its translation: CASSMDRGRDEQYF.

The CDR3 is CASSSLARDRTGYTF. CDR3 bases: TGTGCCAGCAGCTCACTCGCTAGGGACAGGACTGGCTACACCTTC. This chain connects TRBV11-2 to TRBJ1-2; 8 bases are a match to TRBD1. The CDR3 contains 15 residues. Germline V CDR1 and CDR2: SGHAT, FQNNGV. Trimming cost V 4 bases and J 7 bases; bases outside gene matches: 11.

This chain joins TRBV18 and TRBJ1-2, with 7 bases lining up with TRBD1. In germline, CDR1 is KGHSH, CDR2 LQKENI. This CDR3 contains 16 residues. J was trimmed by 6 bases and V by 1 base; bases with no gene match: 11. CDR3 bases: TGTGCCAGCTCACCACTGGGAACAGGGGCCTGGGATGGCTACACCTTC. Translated: CASSPLGTGAWDGYTF.

V usage is TRBV6-5 and J usage is TRBJ2-2, with D maybe TRBD1 (5 bases). CDR1 and CDR2 (germline): MNHEY, SVGAGI. Trimming took 6 bases from V and 8 from J, leaving 7 bases between them. The CDR3 totals 11 residues. CDR3 protein: CASRRTGELFF. CDR3 bases: TGTGCCAGCAGGCGGACAGGGGAGCTGTTTTTT.

The chain recombines TRBV7-9 with TRBJ2-3, with TRBD1 matching over 7 bases. J gave up 2 bases and V 4 bases, and 9 bases lay outside the gene matches. Germline CDR1 SEHNR, CDR2 FQNEAQ (reference sequence). The CDR3 has 16 residues. The CDR3 spells CASSWGTVITTDTQYF. The CDR3 DNA reads TGTGCCAGCAGCTGGGGGACAGTGATAACCACAGATACGCAGTATTTT.